This is a list of T cell receptor beta chains from one sample in a study of follicular helper T cells after annual influenza vaccination. This table comes from immunoSEQ multiplex PCR, and its TCRdb copy is limited to in-frame clones, with some not included. The profile shows 9,500 or so clones, around 86% of them singletons. Sample: CXCR5+ CD38- circulating T follicular helper cells from blood, taken 7 days after influenza vaccination. These receptors were collected from an adult who received the influenza vaccine. CDR3s include the opening cysteine and the closing phenylalanine or tryptophan. The order of the fields is J gene, D gene, V gene, clone size, CDR3 DNA, CDR3 protein. D genes are given only for firm matches. Only part of the rows carry a size: once, few, many, or a class if the clone is expanded.

>TRBJ2-2|TRBD2|TRBV2|NA
TGTGTGAAGCGGGGGGAGAACACCGGGGAGCTGTTTTTT
CVKRGENTGELFF
>TRBJ2-3|NA|TRBV25-1|NA
TGTGCCAGCGGTCAGGGGGGGACAGATACGCAGTATTTT
CASGQGGTDTQYF
>TRBJ2-2|NA|TRBV7-6|NA
TGTGCCAGCAGCTCTACGGCGAAGAACACCGGGGAGCTGTTTTTT
CASSSTAKNTGELFF
>TRBJ1-6|TRBD1|TRBV10-2|NA
TGCGCCAGCAGTAACAGGGGATCTTCACCCCTCCACTTT
CASSNRGSSPLHF
>TRBJ2-1|NA|TRBV15|NA
TGTGCCACCAGCCTCCGGGGCCCTACGGGTAATGAGCAGTTCTTC
CATSLRGPTGNEQFF
>TRBJ1-1|TRBD1|TRBV28|NA
TGTGCCAGCAGTTTGGGGTCGACAGGGTCTCACACTGAAGCTTTCTTT
CASSLGSTGSHTEAFF
>TRBJ2-1|NA|TRBV18|NA
TGTGCCAGCTCTCATGACTCTTACAATGAGCAGTTCTTC
CASSHDSYNEQFF
>TRBJ2-3|NA|TRBV9|NA
TGTGCCAGCAGCTTCCAGGGGGGGCGATCGGTAGATACGCAGTATTTT
CASSFQGGRSVDTQYF
>TRBJ2-7|TRBD1|TRBV4-3|NA
TGCGCCAGCAGCCAAGATCCATGGGGACAGGACCCGGGACAGGGTCTCCACGAGCAGTACTTC
CASSQDPWGQDPGQGLHEQYF
>TRBJ2-5|NA|TRBV25-1|NA
TGTGCCAGCAGTGACGGCTCGCCTTGGTACCAAGAGACCCAGTACTTC
CASSDGSPWYQETQYF
>TRBJ1-5|NA|TRBV30|NA
TGTGCCTGGAGCACCGGGACATCAAATCAGCCCCAGCATTTT
CAWSTGTSNQPQHF
>TRBJ1-5|NA|TRBV2|NA
TGTGCCAGCAGTGAGACTACACTGAGCAATCAGCCCCAGCATTTT
CASSETTLSNQPQHF
>TRBJ2-3|NA|TRBV6-6|NA
TGTGCCAGCGGTGGGGGGCGAACAGATACGCAGTATTTT
CASGGGRTDTQYF
>TRBJ1-5|NA|TRBV27|few
TGTGCCAGCAGTTTAACACAGAGTCAGCCCCAGCATTTT
CASSLTQSQPQHF
>TRBJ1-2|TRBD1|TRBV10-3|NA
TGTGCCATCAGAGAGGGACAGGGACACTATGGCTACACCTTC
CAIREGQGHYGYTF
>TRBJ2-5|NA|TRBV9|once
TGTGCCAGCAGCGTATCCGGCGACCGGCGTTTAGAGACCCAGTACTTC
CASSVSGDRRLETQYF
>TRBJ1-5|NA|TRBV18|NA
TGTGCCAGCTCACCACAGGGGGAGCATCAGCCCCAGCATTTT
CASSPQGEHQPQHF
>TRBJ2-3|NA|TRBV5-4|NA
TGTGCCAGCAGCCAGTCCCGGTCAGATACGCAGTATTTT
CASSQSRSDTQYF
>TRBJ2-1|NA|TRBV5-6|NA
TGTGCCAGCAGCTTGTATTCGGGGAGGAATGAGCAGTTCTTC
CASSLYSGRNEQFF
>TRBJ2-3|TRBD2|TRBV28|NA
TGTGCCAGCAGCGACTTTGGGCGGGGGGGCACAGATACGCAGTATTTT
CASSDFGRGGTDTQYF
>TRBJ2-7|NA|TRBV11-2|few
TGTGCCAGCAGCTTTACGACTTCCGTCGAGCAGTACTTC
CASSFTTSVEQYF
>TRBJ1-6|NA|TRBV7-2|NA
TGTGCCAGCAGCTTAAACAGAGTATATTCACCCCTCCACTTT
CASSLNRVYSPLHF
>TRBJ1-4|TRBD1|TRBV7-9|NA
TGTGCCAGCAGCCGCCGGACAGGGGCGACCGCAACTAATGAAAAACTGTTTTTT
CASSRRTGATATNEKLFF
>TRBJ2-5|NA|TRBV7-2|NA
TGTGCCAGCAGCTTAGAGGGAAAGACCCAGTACTTC
CASSLEGKTQYF
>TRBJ1-1|NA|TRBV5-1|NA
TGCGCCAGCAGCTCCGGGCCCAGCGGCACTGAAGCTTTCTTT
CASSSGPSGTEAFF
>TRBJ1-2|TRBD1|TRBV5-4|NA
TGTGCCAGCAGCTTGGGAACCGGGACAGGGTACGGCTACACCTTC
CASSLGTGTGYGYTF
>TRBJ2-2|NA|TRBV7-2|NA
TGTGCCAGCAGCTTAGCCAAAAACACCGGGGAGCTGTTTTTT
CASSLAKNTGELFF
>TRBJ1-4|NA|TRBV7-8|NA
TGTGCCAGCAGCTTCTCGGCCGAAAAACTGTTTTTT
CASSFSAEKLFF
>TRBJ1-3|NA|TRBV28|NA
TGTGCCAGCAGTCTACCTACGGGCTCTGGAAACACCATATATTTT
CASSLPTGSGNTIYF
>TRBJ2-3|TRBD1|TRBV2|NA
TGTGCCAGCAGGGCAGGGGGCGGTAGCACAGATACGCAGTATTTT
CASRAGGGSTDTQYF